This passage covers 24 T cell receptor beta chains from one sample sequenced in a study of OX40 agonist ivuxolimab in advanced cancers. Some clones are missing from TCRdb's copy, which holds only in-frame ones; the method was immunoSEQ multiplex PCR. The repertoire holds 90,000 to 100,000 clones, with about 85% as singletons. The sequences come from CD4+ or CD8+ T cells sorted from blood, collected in a trial of the OX40 agonist ivuxolimab. All receptors come from an adult with an advanced solid tumor such as melanoma, head and neck, liver or kidney cancer.

The chain links TRBV5-1 to TRBJ1-6; 8 nucleotides line up with TRBD1. V lost 4 bases, J lost 4 bases, and 10 bases stayed unmatched. The CDR3 consists of 17 residues. Germline CDR1 is SGHRS and CDR2 is YFSETQ. The CDR3 sequence is CASSASETGVYNSPLHF. For the CDR3, the DNA is TGCGCCAGCAGCGCTTCCGAGACAGGGGTTTATAATTCACCCCTCCACTTT.

The chain uses TRBV2 and TRBJ2-2, with D unresolved. Trimming cost V 7 bases and J 1 base, with 10 bases left between them. The CDR3 runs to 14 residues. Per the germline V gene, CDR1 is SNHLY and CDR2 is FYNNEI. The CDR3 DNA sequence: TGTGCCAGCACCCAGGACGGGAACACCGGGGAGCTGTTTTTT. This codes for CASTQDGNTGELFF.

The CDR3 DNA reads TGTGCCAGCAGCTTTGGACGCGGTGAAAAACTGTTTTTT. It encodes CASSFGRGEKLFF. This rearrangement joins TRBV7-9 to TRBJ1-4, with D unclear. Trimming shortened V by 3 bases and J by 7 bases, and 9 bases separated the two germline ends. The CDR3 spans 13 residues. In germline, CDR1 is SEHNR, CDR2 FQNEAQ (reference sequence).

This rearrangement joins TRBV5-1 to TRBJ2-5, with 7 bases lining up with TRBD1. Germline trimming cut 4 bases from V and 4 bases from J; bases unmatched to any gene: 7. Per the germline V gene, CDR1 is SGHRS and CDR2 is YFSETQ. The CDR3 runs 14 residues. The CDR3 sequence is CASSPGTATETQYF. DNA for the CDR3: TGCGCCAGCAGCCCGGGGACAGCCACAGAGACCCAGTACTTC.

This chain joins TRBV4-3 and TRBJ2-2, with TRBD1 matching 7 bases. V lost 2 bases, J lost 4 bases, and 10 bases stayed unmatched. Looked up from germline, CDR1 is LGHNA and CDR2 is YSLEER. The CDR3 extends over 17 amino acids. The CDR3 region is CASSQLPGQQFTGELFF. The CDR3, as DNA: TGCGCCAGCAGCCAACTTCCGGGACAGCAATTCACCGGGGAGCTGTTTTTT.

This clone was counted a few times. The CDR3 sequence is CASSPGEAFF. The CDR3 DNA reads as TGTGCCAGCAGCCCAGGTGAAGCTTTCTTT. This chain joins TRBV7-9 and TRBJ1-1; D gene uncertain. Trimming shortened V by 5 bases and J by 7 bases, and 5 bases separated the two germline ends. CDR1 and CDR2 (germline): SEHNR, FQNEAQ (reference sequence). The CDR3 extends over 10 amino acids.

Here the CDR3 reads CASSTSSGSQYEQYF. CDR3 sequence (DNA): TGTGCCAGCAGCACCTCTAGCGGGAGTCAATACGAGCAGTACTTC. This chain connects TRBV11-2 to TRBJ2-7; 10 bases fit TRBD2. Germline V lookup: CDR1 SGHAT, CDR2 FQNNGV. CDR3 size: 15 residues. The ends lost 5 bases at V and 4 bases at J; junction bases unmatched: 8.

The table lists this clone with a count of one. The rearrangement uses TRBV7-8 and TRBJ2-3; TRBD2 matches 10 bases. The CDR3 is made up of 18 amino acids. V gave up 5 bases and J gave up 3 bases; unmatched junction bases: 14. From germline, CDR1 is SGHVS and CDR2 FQNEAQ. This chain's CDR3 is CASSEAGGQTLLTDTQYF. CDR3 nucleotides: TGTGCCAGCAGCGAAGCGGGAGGGCAGACGCTTTTAACAGATACGCAGTATTTT.

The chain couples TRBV5-8 to TRBJ1-1; D is perhaps TRBD1 (5 bases). The V gene lost 3 bases and the J gene lost 0 bases, with 12 bases spanning the gap. The CDR3 has 15 amino acids. Germline V gene data show CDR1 as SGHTS and CDR2 as YDEGEE. The CDR3 DNA reads as TGTGCCAGCAGCTATGGGACGGTCATGAACACTGAAGCTTTCTTT. It specifies CASSYGTVMNTEAFF.

This chain connects TRBV5-1 to TRBJ2-2; D uncertain. The ends were cut back, 0 bases at V and 1 base at J, with 4 bases in the middle. This CDR3 comprises 14 residues. In germline, CDR1 is SGHRS, CDR2 YFSETQ. This chain's CDR3 is CASSLGWNTGELFF. Written as DNA, the CDR3 is TGCGCCAGCAGCTTGGGATGGAACACCGGGGAGCTGTTTTTT.

The chain uses TRBV19 and TRBJ2-4; a possible D gene is TRBD2 (5 bases). The V end was cut by 4 bases, the J end by 0 bases, with 22 bases between. This CDR3 has 19 amino acids. Germline-derived CDR1 and CDR2 are LNHDA and SQIVND (reference sequence). CDR3 loop: CASSTPSWGEYLAKNIQYF. The DNA for the CDR3 is TGTGCCAGTAGTACCCCCTCCTGGGGAGAATATCTAGCCAAAAACATTCAGTACTTC.

V usage is TRBV30 and J usage is TRBJ1-1; no firm D call. The CDR3 consists of 15 residues. Germline lookup yields CDR1 GTSNPN and CDR2 SVGIG (reference sequence). V lost 2 bases and J 6 bases, leaving 19 bases between the germline ends. DNA of the CDR3: TGTGCCTGGAGTTCTTCTTTGGGAAGGAGGGCTGAAGCTTTCTTT. Translating gives CAWSSSLGRRAEAFF.

This chain uses TRBV6-6 with TRBJ1-5; D gene uncertain. CDR3 length equals 12 residues. Germline V gene lookup returns CDR1 MNHNY and CDR2 SVGAGI (reference sequence). Trimming removed 7 bases from V and 7 bases from J, with 11 bases in between. CDR3 in amino acids: CASTLGNQPQHF. The CDR3 DNA is TGTGCCAGCACCTTGGGGAACCAGCCCCAGCATTTT.

The chain has TRBV7-2 and TRBJ2-1, with 10 bases identical to TRBD2. This CDR3 spans 16 amino acids. The V and J ends lost 4 bases and 7 bases, in that order; junction bases with no gene match: 10. Germline V CDR1 and CDR2: SGHTA, FQGNSA. CDR3 coding DNA: TGTGCCAGCAGCTCTAGCGGGAGCCTCCGGGGAAATGAGCAGTTCTTC. This sequence encodes CASSSSGSLRGNEQFF.

This rearrangement joins TRBV6-5 to TRBJ1-2, with unresolved D. The CDR3 consists of 14 residues. V was shortened by 0 bases and J by 4 bases, with 9 bases between the two germline ends. Germline lookup yields CDR1 MNHEY and CDR2 SVGAGI. Here the CDR3 DNA reads TGTGCCAGCAGTTACTCTGGACTACCCTATGGCTACACCTTC. Amino acids: CASSYSGLPYGYTF.

This clone was detected only a few times. This chain uses TRBV2 with TRBJ2-7; D is unclear. In germline, CDR1 is SNHLY, CDR2 FYNNEI. The CDR3 is made up of 11 amino acids. V was clipped by 4 bases and J by 5 bases, with 6 bases between them. The CDR3 spells CASSGHHEQYF. For the CDR3, the DNA is TGTGCCAGCAGTGGGCACCACGAGCAGTACTTC.

The V and J genes are TRBV27 and TRBJ1-4, with 9 nucleotides matching TRBD1. Germline CDR1 MNHEY, CDR2 SMNVEV (reference sequence). The ends lost 5 bases at V and 8 bases at J; junction bases unmatched: 12. The CDR3 is made up of 16 amino acids. The CDR3 region has the DNA TGTGCCAGCAGTCAAAACTTACAGGGGGCCCGGGAAAAACTGTTTTTT. As protein: CASSQNLQGAREKLFF.

This clone has a single count. The V gene is TRBV10-3, the J gene TRBJ2-1, with a weak D call TRBD1 (7 bases). Germline V gene lookup returns CDR1 ENHRY and CDR2 SYGVKD. The CDR3 has 14 residues. V lost 2 bases, J lost 8 bases, and 13 bases lay in between. The CDR3 DNA is TGTGCCATCAGTGAGGGGACAGCTAGCGATGAGCAGTTCTTC. It codes for CAISEGTASDEQFF.

This chain links TRBV5-1 with TRBJ2-2; a possible D gene is TRBD2 (5 bases). The V end lost 0 bases, the J end lost 0 bases, and 9 bases lay between the germline ends. This CDR3 has 16 amino acids. Germline V CDR1 and CDR2: SGHRS, YFSETQ. CDR3 bases: TGCGCCAGCAGCTTGGCGGTTAGCGCGAACACCGGGGAGCTGTTTTTT. Translating it yields CASSLAVSANTGELFF.

V gene TRBV18 combines with J gene TRBJ1-3, with D perhaps TRBD1 (5 bases). The germline gives CDR1 KGHSH, CDR2 LQKENI. V was trimmed by 3 bases and J by 0 bases, leaving 12 bases between them. The CDR3 is made up of 16 amino acids. CDR3: CASSPSGSNSGNTIYF. CDR3 coding DNA: TGTGCCAGCTCACCCTCAGGGTCCAACTCTGGAAACACCATATATTTT.

J is TRBJ1-2 and V is TRBV6-5; D possibly corresponds to TRBD1 (6 bases). The V gene's germline CDR1 is MNHEY and CDR2 SVGAGI. The CDR3 consists of 14 residues. V was clipped by 5 bases and J by 2 bases, with 12 bases between them. CDR3 nucleotides: TGTGCCAGCAGTCGCGGGGGGCGCAACTATGGCTACACCTTC. Its translation is CASSRGGRNYGYTF.

The chain has TRBV28 and TRBJ1-6; unclear D gene. The CDR3 is 14 amino acids. Germline lookup yields CDR1 MDHEN and CDR2 SYDVKM. Trimming took off 3 bases at V and 10 bases at J, with 13 bases between the two ends. This CDR3 is CASSFPGEASPLHF. DNA for the CDR3: TGTGCCAGCAGTTTCCCGGGAGAGGCCTCACCCCTCCACTTT.

This sequence joins TRBV2 and TRBJ1-6; D unclear. The CDR3 extends over 13 amino acids. Trimming removed 2 bases from V and 7 bases from J, with 6 bases in between. The V gene's germline CDR1 is SNHLY and CDR2 FYNNEI. CDR3 loop: CASSELANSPLHF. The CDR3 nucleotides are TGTGCCAGCAGTGAACTGGCGAATTCACCCCTCCACTTT. The complete variable domain, with remaining parts taken from reference TRBV2 and TRBJ1-6, reads EPEVTQTPSHQVTQMGQEVILRCVPISNHLYFYWYRQILGQKVEFLVSFYNNEISEKSEIFDDQFSVERPDGSNFTLKIRSTKLEDSAMYFCASSELANSPLHFGNGTRLTVT.

The chain has TRBV29-1 and TRBJ2-7, with D perhaps TRBD1 (6 bases). V was cut by 7 bases and J by 2 bases, with 12 bases left in between. The CDR3 runs to 12 residues. The germline V gene encodes CDR1 SQVTM and CDR2 ANQGSEA. The CDR3 DNA sequence: TGCAGCGCACATGGACAGACCTACGAGCAGTACTTC. Protein sequence: CSAHGQTYEQYF.